This paragraph covers one T cell receptor beta chain sequence. This specimen belongs to a study of blood T cell repertoires in COVID-19. Study at large: From T cells, B-cell-depleted T cells, or PBMCs came the material, which was cDNA or gDNA.

Cohort placement rested on clinical history that participants reported themselves. TCRdb keeps only in-frame clones here, not all; method: immunoSEQ multiplex PCR. The profile covers 200,000 to 250,000 clones, with more than 75% appearing a single time and about 7.2% taken by the ten largest. Looked up from germline, CDR1 is MDHEN and CDR2 is SYDVKM. The CDR3 length is 13 residues. The V and J ends lost 6 bases and 8 bases, in that order; junction bases with no gene match: 5. Sequencing input: PBMCs or T cells enriched from blood (not recorded which). This receptor was taken from a woman in her thirties or forties with acute COVID-19. The chain recombines TRBV28 with TRBJ1-4; 8 bases line up with TRBD1. The CDR3 protein is CASRSHRGEKLFF. The CDR3 DNA reads TGTGCCAGCAGATCTCACAGGGGGGAAAAACTGTTTTTT.